Following are 3 T cell receptor beta chains from one sample sequenced in a study of T cells in Graves' hyperthyroidism and ophthalmopathy. What was amplified from RNA transcripts were TCR beta CDR3 regions. When the TCR CDR3 underwent first-round RT-PCR, the HTBI primer set was used. TCRdb reprocessed the multiplex PCR reads with MiXCR, giving one entry per CDR3 protein. The table shows some 690,000 distinct CDR3 sequences, with approximately 15% occurring only once. The specimen was blood. The source is a man aged 50-59 years with Graves' hyperthyroidism.

The gene calls are TRBV3-1 and TRBJ1-1; weak D call: TRBD1 (5 bases). The CDR3 is 14 amino acids. Per germline, CDR1 LGHDT and CDR2 YNNKEL (reference sequence). The ends were cut back, 4 bases at V and 5 bases at J, with 14 bases in the middle. The CDR3, as DNA: TGTGCCAGCAGCCCTACCGACAGCGTAACTGAAGCTTTCTTT. Protein product: CASSPTDSVTEAFF.

The genes are TRBV25-1 and TRBJ2-5; TRBD1 matches at 11 bases. This CDR3 has 16 amino acids. Germline V gives CDR1 MGHDK, CDR2 SYGVNS. The V segment lost 4 bases and the J segment 4 bases; nucleotides outside the gene matches: 8. CDR3 residues: CASSASWTGGLETQYF. The CDR3 nucleotides read TGTGCCAGCAGTGCCTCATGGACAGGGGGCTTAGAGACCCAGTACTTC.

V usage is TRBV28 and J usage is TRBJ2-7; D unclear. The ends were cut back, 7 bases at V and 3 bases at J, with 13 bases in the middle. In germline, CDR1 is MDHEN, CDR2 SYDVKM. CDR3 size: 13 residues. CDR3 amino acids: CASNPAVYYEQYF. Here the CDR3 DNA reads TGTGCCAGCAATCCTGCAGTTTACTACGAGCAGTACTTC.